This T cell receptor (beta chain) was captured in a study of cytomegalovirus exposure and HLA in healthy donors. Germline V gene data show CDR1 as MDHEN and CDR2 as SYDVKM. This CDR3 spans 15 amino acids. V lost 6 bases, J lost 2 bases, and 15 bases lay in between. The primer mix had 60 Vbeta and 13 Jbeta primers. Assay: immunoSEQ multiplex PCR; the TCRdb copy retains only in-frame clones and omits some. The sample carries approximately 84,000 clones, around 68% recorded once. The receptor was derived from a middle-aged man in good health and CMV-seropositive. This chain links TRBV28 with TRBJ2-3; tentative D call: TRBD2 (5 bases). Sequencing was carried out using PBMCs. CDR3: CASSPWRRLTDTQYF. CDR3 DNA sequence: TGTGCCAGCAGCCCCTGGCGGAGGCTCACAGATACGCAGTATTTT.